This passage covers 32 T cell receptor beta chains from one sample sequenced in a study of blood T cell repertoires in COVID-19. The method was immunoSEQ multiplex PCR; TCRdb's version includes in-frame clones alone and lacks a portion of them. Among 85,000 to 130,000 clones listed, roughly 82% were seen once. The specimen was peripheral blood. The receptors come from a man aged 60-69 years with acute or convalescent COVID-19.

The rearrangement uses TRBV2 and TRBJ1-3, with a weak D call TRBD1 (5 bases). The V end lost 3 bases, the J end lost 0 bases, and 9 bases lay between the germline ends. This CDR3 region has 15 residues. Germline V gene lookup returns CDR1 SNHLY and CDR2 FYNNEI. The CDR3 sequence: CASSDGASSGNTIYF. The CDR3 nucleotides read TGTGCCAGCAGTGATGGGGCCTCCTCTGGAAACACCATATATTTT.

V gene TRBV5-1 combines with J gene TRBJ1-1; perhaps TRBD1 as D (5 bases). The CDR3 consists of 16 residues. V was cut by 2 bases and J by 3 bases, with 17 bases left in between. From germline, CDR1 is SGHRS and CDR2 YFSETQ. In DNA form, the CDR3 reads TGCGCCAGCAGCTTCTTTGGGGGAGGGATCCACACTGAAGCTTTCTTT. Amino acid sequence: CASSFFGGGIHTEAFF. Together with reference TRBV5-1 and TRBJ1-1, the CDR3 gives the full variable domain: KAGVTQTPRYLIKTRGQQVTLSCSPISGHRSVSWYQQTPGQGLQFLFEYFSETQRNKGNFPGRFSGRQFSNSRSEMNVSTLELGDSALYLCASSFFGGGIHTEAFFGQGTRLTVV.

This clone has only one observation. This chain links TRBV20-1 with TRBJ1-3, with 7 positions matching TRBD1. J was trimmed by 1 base and V by 3 bases; bases with no gene match: 6. CDR1 and CDR2 (germline): DFQATT, SNEGSKA (reference sequence). The CDR3 covers 15 residues. This CDR3 reads CSASGQAGSGNTIYF. The CDR3 DNA is TGCAGTGCTAGTGGACAGGCTGGATCTGGAAACACCATATATTTT.

V is TRBV6-5 and J is TRBJ2-7; D possibly corresponds to TRBD1 (6 bases). Germline lookup yields CDR1 MNHEY and CDR2 SVGAGI. This CDR3 has 14 amino acids. The ends were cut back, 6 bases at V and 0 bases at J, with 12 bases in the middle. The CDR3 loop reads CASRQGFSSYEQYF. CDR3 DNA sequence: TGTGCCAGCAGACAGGGCTTCAGCTCCTACGAGCAGTACTTC.

This clone was counted between two and nine times. The chain is built from TRBV10-1 and TRBJ2-2; D not certain. The V gene's germline CDR1 is WNHNN and CDR2 SYGVQD (reference sequence). The CDR3 extends over 14 amino acids. Deletions cut 4 bases from V and 0 bases from J, with 6 bases between. CDR3 nucleotide sequence: TGCGCCAGCAGTGGGCAGTCGAACACCGGGGAGCTGTTTTTT. It is translated as CASSGQSNTGELFF.

V gene TRBV3-1 (or the pseudogene TRBV3-2) combines with J gene TRBJ1-5, with D hard to call. The CDR3 is 17 residues long. The V gene's germline CDR1 is LGHDT and CDR2 YNNKEL (reference sequence). V was pared by 0 bases and J by 2 bases, with 14 bases between. CDR3 bases: TGTGCCAGCAGCCAAGATGTAGCGGGGATTGGCAATCAGCCCCAGCATTTT. Translated: CASSQDVAGIGNQPQHF.

The rearrangement uses TRBV6-1 and TRBJ2-3; 7 nucleotides match TRBD2. The CDR3 totals 15 residues. J lost 2 bases, V lost 0 bases, and 2 bases had no gene match. CDR1 and CDR2 (germline): MNHNS, SASEGT. The CDR3 region is CASSEAAGITDTQYF. Here the CDR3 DNA reads TGTGCCAGCAGTGAAGCAGCGGGGATCACAGATACGCAGTATTTT.

The chain combines TRBV29-1 with TRBJ1-1; unclear D gene. The CDR3 spans 10 residues. V lost 3 bases and J 11 bases, leaving 10 bases between the germline ends. Germline V gene lookup returns CDR1 SQVTM and CDR2 ANQGSEA. The CDR3 is CSVDRSEAFF. As DNA, the CDR3 is TGCAGCGTTGACCGGAGTGAGGCTTTCTTT.

This clone is classed as medium-sized. V usage is TRBV2 and J usage is TRBJ1-1; the D gene is possibly TRBD1 (6 bases). V lost 0 bases to trimming and J lost 1 base, with 12 bases between them. CDR3 size: 16 residues. CDR1 SNHLY and CDR2 FYNNEI come from the germline V gene. CDR3 residues: CASSEALDSTNTEAFF. CDR3 bases: TGTGCCAGCAGTGAAGCTCTGGACAGCACGAACACTGAAGCTTTCTTT.

This chain links TRBV19 with TRBJ2-1; 15 bases are shared with TRBD2. The CDR3 spans 17 residues. The germline V gene has CDR1 LNHDA and CDR2 SQIVND (reference sequence). Losses at the gene ends were 5 bases for V and 4 bases for J; bases not matched to a gene: 6. CDR3 DNA sequence: TGTGCCAGTAGTGTTCGCGGGACTAGCGGGAGGTACAATGAGCAGTTCTTC. Residues: CASSVRGTSGRYNEQFF.

This sequence joins TRBV18 and TRBJ2-7; a possible D gene is TRBD2 (6 bases). CDR1 is KGHSH and CDR2 is LQKENI in the germline V gene. V was clipped by 1 base and J by 3 bases, with 7 bases between them. This CDR3 comprises 13 residues. CDR3 protein: CASSPLEGYEQYF. CDR3 DNA: TGTGCCAGCTCACCACTGGAGGGCTACGAGCAGTACTTC.

This clone was seen only once. The rearrangement uses TRBV19 and TRBJ2-6; possible D gene TRBD1, 5 bases. With 4 bases removed from V and 0 bases from J, the gap between germline ends came to 10 bases. This CDR3 has 16 residues. Germline V gene data show CDR1 as LNHDA and CDR2 as SQIVND (reference sequence). The CDR3 loop reads CASSTRQTSGANVLTF. The DNA for the CDR3 is TGTGCCAGTAGTACTCGACAGACCTCTGGGGCCAACGTCCTGACTTTC.

This clone appeared once. The chain carries TRBV7-9 and TRBJ1-6, with 10 bases that match TRBD1. V was pared by 4 bases and J by 7 bases, with 4 bases of the junction left unmatched. Germline CDR1 SEHNR, CDR2 FQNEAQ (reference sequence). The CDR3 consists of 15 residues. The CDR3 spells CASSSRGQGNSPLHF. The CDR3 nucleotides read TGTGCCAGCAGCTCGAGGGGACAGGGGAATTCACCCCTCCACTTT. Using reference TRBV7-9 and TRBJ1-6 for the parts outside the CDR3, the full variable domain is DTGVSQNPRHKITKRGQNVTFRCDPISEHNRLYWYRQTLGQGPEFLTYFQNEAQLEKSRLLSDRFSAERPKGSFSTLEIQRTEQGDSAMYLCASSSRGQGNSPLHFGNGTRLTVT.

This chain uses TRBV6-5 with TRBJ1-6; the D gene is possibly TRBD1 (5 bases). The CDR3 is made up of 13 amino acids. Germline assignment: CDR1 MNHEY and CDR2 SVGAGI. V lost 8 bases and J 4 bases, leaving 9 bases between the germline ends. CDR3 in amino acids: CASAREYNSPLHF. CDR3 bases: TGTGCCAGCGCCAGGGAATATAATTCACCCCTCCACTTT.

This clone was observed once. V is TRBV24-1 and J is TRBJ1-5; D may be TRBD1 (6 bases). Germline CDR1 KGHDR, CDR2 SFDVKD. Trimming cost V 5 bases and J 4 bases, with 26 bases left between them. The CDR3 totals 19 residues. The chain's CDR3 is CATSAGDRHKIVGNQPQHF. CDR3 in DNA: TGTGCCACCAGTGCCGGCGACAGGCACAAAATTGTTGGGAATCAGCCCCAGCATTTT.

This clone was seen more than once but under ten times. CDR3 sequence reads: CASSSTGDSEKLFF. DNA for the CDR3: TGTGCCAGTAGTAGTACAGGGGATTCTGAAAAACTGTTTTTT. This rearrangement joins TRBV19 to TRBJ1-4; 7 bases map to TRBD1. Germline V gene sequence: CDR1 LNHDA, CDR2 SQIVND (reference sequence). The CDR3 length is 14 residues. With 4 bases clipped from V and 7 bases from J, the junction kept 6 bases outside the gene matches. Combining the CDR3 with reference TRBV19 and TRBJ1-4 gives the whole variable domain DGGITQSPKYLFRKEGQNVTLSCEQNLNHDAMYWYRQDPGQGLRLIYYSQIVNDFQKGDIAEGYSVSREKKESFPLTVTSAQKNPTAFYLCASSSTGDSEKLFFGSGTQLSVL.

The rearrangement joins TRBV28 to TRBJ2-2; 7 bases are shared with TRBD1. With V trimmed by 3 bases and J by 9 bases, 10 bases remained unmatched. The V gene's germline CDR1 is MDHEN and CDR2 SYDVKM. The CDR3 consists of 15 residues. The CDR3 protein is CASSFPTGISRELFF. The CDR3 DNA reads as TGTGCCAGCAGTTTCCCGACAGGGATTTCCCGGGAGCTGTTTTTT. The full variable domain, completed using reference TRBV28 and TRBJ2-2, is DVKVTQSSRYLVKRTGEKVFLECVQDMDHENMFWYRQDPGLGLRLIYFSYDVKMKEKGDIPEGYSVSREKKERFSLILESASTNQTSMYLCASSFPTGISRELFFGEGSRLTVL.

This chain joins TRBV5-1 and TRBJ2-2; D gene unclear. V was cut by 0 bases and J by 0 bases, with 9 bases left in between. Germline values: CDR1 SGHRS, CDR2 YFSETQ. The CDR3 contains 16 residues. The CDR3 DNA is TGCGCCAGCAGCTTGGCGAGCGCTGCGAACACCGGGGAGCTGTTTTTT. The encoded protein is CASSLASAANTGELFF.

The chain couples TRBV5-1 to TRBJ2-7; maybe TRBD1 (5 bases). The CDR3 length is 17 residues. The germline V and J ends were trimmed by 0 bases and 1 base, with 17 bases remaining between them. The germline CDR1 and CDR2 sequences are SGHRS and YFSETQ. As DNA, the CDR3 is TGCGCCAGCAGCTTGGGTCAGGGAACGAGGCTATCCTACGAGCAGTACTTC. Its translation: CASSLGQGTRLSYEQYF.

The gene calls are TRBV28 and TRBJ2-2; TRBD2 agrees at 10 bases. V shed 7 bases and J 4 bases; nucleotides not matched to a gene: 3. This CDR3 region has 14 residues. The germline CDR1 and CDR2 sequences are MDHEN and SYDVKM. The CDR3 nucleotides read TGTGCCAGCAAACTAGCGGGATTCACCGGGGAGCTGTTTTTT. Translated, it gives CASKLAGFTGELFF.

This sequence joins TRBV28 and TRBJ2-3; 12 bases align to TRBD2. V was clipped by 4 bases and J by 4 bases; unmatched bases: 12. The CDR3 has 18 amino acids. Germline CDR1 is MDHEN and CDR2 is SYDVKM. The CDR3 reads CASSSSASGRVGSDTQYF. CDR3 DNA: TGTGCCAGCAGTTCGTCGGCTAGCGGGAGGGTTGGTTCAGATACGCAGTATTTT.

The chain has TRBV5-8 and TRBJ2-3; D not resolved. CDR1 SGHTS and CDR2 YDEGEE come from the germline V gene. This CDR3 spans 14 amino acids. With 4 bases removed from V and 2 bases from J, the gap between germline ends came to 11 bases. CDR3 residues: CASSRNYFTDTQYF. The CDR3 DNA is TGTGCCAGCAGCCGGAACTACTTCACAGATACGCAGTATTTT.

The V and J genes are TRBV6-5 and TRBJ2-1; D unresolved. Germline V lookup: CDR1 MNHEY, CDR2 SVGAGI. V lost 6 bases and J 0 bases, leaving 3 bases between the germline ends. The CDR3 has 12 amino acids. CDR3 DNA: TGTGCCAGCAGGGCCTCCTACAATGAGCAGTTCTTC. Its protein is CASRASYNEQFF.

This chain connects TRBV5-4 to TRBJ1-3; no clear D. V was clipped by 0 bases and J by 1 base, with 11 bases between them. The germline V gene has CDR1 SGHNT and CDR2 YYREEE (reference sequence). The CDR3 is 16 amino acids. CDR3 DNA: TGTGCCAGCAGCTTGGGAGGGATACCTTCTGGAAACACCATATATTTT. It translates to CASSLGGIPSGNTIYF.

The chain carries TRBV12-5 and TRBJ1-4; no clear D gene. CDR1 and CDR2 from the germline V gene are LGHNT and FRNRAP. V was trimmed by 5 bases and J by 8 bases, leaving 12 bases between them. This CDR3 region has 13 residues. The CDR3 DNA reads as TGTGCTAGTGGTACCGAAGTTCAGGAAAAACTGTTTTTT. Protein: CASGTEVQEKLFF.

This clone was counted only a few times. The chain joins TRBV19 to TRBJ2-1, with 10 bases fitting TRBD1. V was clipped by 6 bases and J by 0 bases; unmatched bases: 5. The CDR3 has 16 residues. Germline V lookup: CDR1 LNHDA, CDR2 SQIVND (reference sequence). The CDR3 region is CASRQTGGASYNEQFF. CDR3 DNA: TGTGCCAGTAGGCAGACAGGGGGCGCCTCCTACAATGAGCAGTTCTTC.

The table lists this clone with a few counts. This chain connects TRBV19 to TRBJ2-7; the match to TRBD1 covers 8 bases. The trim removed 8 bases at V and 3 bases at J, leaving 12 bases unmatched. Germline V CDR1 and CDR2: LNHDA, SQIVND (reference sequence). The CDR3 extends over 15 amino acids. The CDR3, as DNA: TGTGCCAGTGGTCCGGGACAGGCGGTCTTCTACGAGCAGTACTTC. It encodes CASGPGQAVFYEQYF.

The CDR3 coding sequence is TGTGCCACCAGTGATTGGGCCAGTTCCGATTACAATGAGCAGTTCTTC. Translating gives CATSDWASSDYNEQFF. The chain combines TRBV24-1 with TRBJ2-1; D ambiguous. The CDR3 has 16 residues. V was pared by 2 bases and J by 4 bases, with 14 bases between. Germline CDR1 KGHDR, CDR2 SFDVKD.

The V gene is TRBV5-1, the J gene TRBJ1-1, with D hard to call. Trimming stripped 4 bases from V and 3 bases from J, with 16 bases between. The CDR3 has 15 residues. The germline CDR1 and CDR2 sequences are SGHRS and YFSETQ. CDR3 region: CASSPSARRDTEAFF. In DNA form, the CDR3 reads TGCGCCAGCAGCCCGAGCGCGAGGAGGGACACTGAAGCTTTCTTT.

V gene TRBV18 combines with J gene TRBJ2-1; 10 bases are a match to TRBD1. This CDR3 has 15 amino acids. The ends lost 2 bases at V and 8 bases at J; junction bases unmatched: 6. CDR1 is KGHSH and CDR2 is LQKENI in the germline V gene. The CDR3 DNA is TGTGCCAGCTCACCAGTGGGACAGGGGAGGGATGAGCAGTTCTTC. Its protein product is CASSPVGQGRDEQFF.

V is TRBV9 and J is TRBJ2-3, with 8 bases that match TRBD2. The germline gives CDR1 SGDLS, CDR2 YYNGEE. The CDR3 runs 14 residues. Losses at the gene ends were 3 bases for V and 7 bases for J; bases not matched to a gene: 7. The CDR3 protein is CASSAGTSPNTQYF. The CDR3 nucleotides read TGTGCCAGCAGCGCAGGGACTAGTCCCAATACGCAGTATTTT. Full variable domain (outside the CDR3, taken from reference TRBV9 and TRBJ2-3): DSGVTQTPKHLITATGQRVTLRCSPRSGDLSVYWYQQSLDQGLQFLIQYYNGEERAKGNILERFSAQQFPDLHSELNLSSLELGDSALYFCASSAGTSPNTQYFGPGTRLTVL.

The chain links TRBV5-1 to TRBJ1-4, with TRBD1 matching over 8 bases. This CDR3 region has 15 residues. V trimming: 4 bases; J trimming: 8 bases; junction bases outside the gene matches: 10. Germline CDR1 and CDR2: SGHRS and YFSETQ. CDR3 coding DNA: TGCGCCAGCAGCCAACCGGACAGGGACGAGGAAAAACTGTTTTTT. It yields the protein CASSQPDRDEEKLFF. Filled out from reference TRBV5-1 and TRBJ1-4, the complete variable domain reads KAGVTQTPRYLIKTRGQQVTLSCSPISGHRSVSWYQQTPGQGLQFLFEYFSETQRNKGNFPGRFSGRQFSNSRSEMNVSTLELGDSALYLCASSQPDRDEEKLFFGSGTQLSVL.